Shown below are 10 T cell receptor beta chains from a single sample sequenced in a study of Ad26.COV2.S vaccination and SARS-CoV-2 variants. Here immunoSEQ multiplex PCR was the method, and the copy in TCRdb shows in-frame clones only, minus some. The sample holds about 480,000 clones, 87% seen once. Treatment in this sample: 15 to 20 received Ad26.COV2.S at low or high dose, single or two shots; 5 received placebo; per-sample allocation not given. It was on day 63 after the first vaccine or placebo injection that samples were taken. The sample here was peripheral blood, taken in a trial of Ad26.COV2.S vaccine versus placebo. These TCRs come from a person aged 18-65 years who received the Ad26.COV2.S COVID-19 vaccine or a placebo.

The chain joins TRBV4-3 to TRBJ2-4, with D possibly being TRBD1 (6 bases). CDR3 size: 18 residues. The germline gives CDR1 LGHNA, CDR2 YSLEER. Trimming shortened V by 1 base and J by 1 base, and 17 bases separated the two germline ends. DNA of the CDR3: TGCGCCAGCAGCCAAGGGGAAACAGGGATGTGGGCCAAAAACATTCAGTACTTC. It codes for CASSQGETGMWAKNIQYF.

This clone was seen only once. The rearrangement joins TRBV3-1 (or the pseudogene TRBV3-2) to TRBJ2-1; weak D call: TRBD1 (5 bases). V lost 3 bases to trimming and J lost 4 bases, with 10 bases between them. The CDR3 has 14 residues. Germline V gene lookup returns CDR1 LGHDT and CDR2 YNNKEL (reference sequence). CDR3 nucleotide sequence: TGTGCCAGCAGCCAGGGGCTAACTTACAATGAGCAGTTCTTC. Its translation: CASSQGLTYNEQFF.

This sequence joins TRBV6-2 or TRBV6-3 and TRBJ2-7, with TRBD2 as a possible D gene (6 bases). V gave up 4 bases and J gave up 0 bases, with 10 bases separating them. The CDR3 sequence is 14 residues long. Germline CDR1 reads MNHEY; CDR2 reads SVGEGT. CDR3 loop: CASSSGSISYEQYF. Here the CDR3 DNA reads TGTGCCAGCAGTTCCGGGAGTATCTCCTACGAGCAGTACTTC.

This clone has more than one count but fewer than ten. V usage is TRBV19 and J usage is TRBJ1-1; D is perhaps TRBD1 (6 bases). V dropped 10 bases and J dropped 4 bases, with 13 bases sitting between them. Germline values: CDR1 LNHDA, CDR2 SQIVND (reference sequence). The CDR3 is 12 amino acids. The CDR3 bases are TGTGCCACCTACGACAGGTCCACTGAAGCTTTCTTT. Translation gives CATYDRSTEAFF.

For the CDR3, the DNA is TGTGCCAGCAGCGTCTGGCAGGGGTCTGAAGCTTTCTTT. Translation gives CASSVWQGSEAFF. This chain joins TRBV9 and TRBJ1-1; TRBD1 might be the D (6 bases). Germline V gene lookup returns CDR1 SGDLS and CDR2 YYNGEE. With 2 bases removed from V and 6 bases from J, the gap between germline ends came to 11 bases. This CDR3 spans 13 amino acids.

The rearrangement uses TRBV7-3 and TRBJ2-1; D is possibly TRBD2 (7 bases). V was clipped by 2 bases and J by 7 bases, with 24 bases between them. The CDR3 contains 18 residues. CDR1 and CDR2 (germline): SGHTA, FQGTGA. This CDR3 reads CASSLPKIAGAGRNEQFF. The CDR3 bases are TGTGCCAGCAGCTTACCAAAAATCGCGGGGGCTGGGAGGAATGAGCAGTTCTTC.

The chain combines TRBV7-9 with TRBJ2-7; 7 nucleotides agree with TRBD2. CDR1 is SEHNR and CDR2 is FQNEAQ in the germline V gene (reference sequence). V lost 4 bases to trimming and J lost 6 bases; unmatched junction nucleotides: 12. The CDR3 is 15 amino acids. This chain's CDR3 is CASSSFRAGVGEQYF. Written as DNA, the CDR3 is TGTGCCAGCAGCTCGTTTCGTGCGGGAGTCGGCGAGCAGTACTTC.

This clone was observed a single time. This chain joins TRBV7-2 and TRBJ2-1; 11 bases align to TRBD2. Germline V CDR1 and CDR2: SGHTA, FQGNSA. V lost 1 base and J lost 3; bases outside the gene matches: 8. CDR3 size: 18 residues. The CDR3 sequence: CASSLGGRLAGGYNEQFF. The CDR3 nucleotides are TGTGCCAGCAGCTTAGGGGGACGCCTAGCGGGAGGCTACAATGAGCAGTTCTTC.

This clone was recorded only once. V is TRBV9 and J is TRBJ2-1; D not resolved. V lost 0 bases, J lost 7 bases, and 11 bases lay in between. The CDR3 consists of 14 residues. Germline assignment: CDR1 SGDLS and CDR2 YYNGEE. CDR3: CASSVATTSNEQFF. Here the CDR3 DNA reads TGTGCCAGCAGCGTAGCGACCACGTCGAATGAGCAGTTCTTC.

The chain joins TRBV7-8 to TRBJ2-1, with D perhaps matching TRBD2 (5 bases). Germline V lookup: CDR1 SGHVS, CDR2 FQNEAQ. V gave up 5 bases and J gave up 1 base, with 12 bases separating them. The CDR3 is made up of 15 amino acids. The DNA for the CDR3 is TGTGCCAGCAGCCCTACGAGGGCGTCCTACAATGAGCAGTTCTTC. Its translation is CASSPTRASYNEQFF.